This entry is about one T cell receptor (beta chain). This record belongs to a study of blood T cell repertoires in COVID-19. The CDR3 loop spans 15 amino acids. Trimming removed 6 bases from V and 4 bases from J; junction bases left unmatched: 9. Germline V gene sequence: CDR1 LNHDA, CDR2 SQIVND (reference sequence). Per the original data handling: Scientists estimated how many nucleated cells there were by amplifying reference gene primers. Libraries were prepared by immunoSEQ multiplex PCR; TCRdb keeps only in-frame clonotypes and omits some of them. The V and J calls and the clone size are those of that table, but D and trimming were determined from the DNA. Of about 95,000 clones detected, under 85% appear once; the ten largest clones hold approximately 25%.

The TCR sequence derives from a human donor in a cohort sampled during active COVID-19. Sequenced sample: peripheral blood. The chain combines TRBV19 with TRBJ2-7, with 10 bases lining up with TRBD1. CDR3 loop: CASRDPGQGNYEQYF. The CDR3 nucleotides read TGTGCCAGTAGGGATCCGGGACAGGGGAATTACGAGCAGTACTTC.